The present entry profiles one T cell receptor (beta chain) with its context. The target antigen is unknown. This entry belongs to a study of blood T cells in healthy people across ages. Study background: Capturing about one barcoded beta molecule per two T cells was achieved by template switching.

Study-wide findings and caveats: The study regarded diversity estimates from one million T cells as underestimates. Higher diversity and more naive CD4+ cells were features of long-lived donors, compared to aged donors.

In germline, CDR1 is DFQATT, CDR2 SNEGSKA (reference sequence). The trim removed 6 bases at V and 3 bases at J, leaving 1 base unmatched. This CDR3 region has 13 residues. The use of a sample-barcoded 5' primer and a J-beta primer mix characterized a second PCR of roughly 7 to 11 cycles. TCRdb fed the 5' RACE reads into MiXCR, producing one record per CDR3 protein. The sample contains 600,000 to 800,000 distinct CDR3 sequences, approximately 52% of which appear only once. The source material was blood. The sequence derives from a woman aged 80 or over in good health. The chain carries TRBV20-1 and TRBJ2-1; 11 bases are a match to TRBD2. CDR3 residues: CSAGTSGYNEQFF. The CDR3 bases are TGCAGTGCCGGGACTAGCGGCTACAATGAGCAGTTCTTC.